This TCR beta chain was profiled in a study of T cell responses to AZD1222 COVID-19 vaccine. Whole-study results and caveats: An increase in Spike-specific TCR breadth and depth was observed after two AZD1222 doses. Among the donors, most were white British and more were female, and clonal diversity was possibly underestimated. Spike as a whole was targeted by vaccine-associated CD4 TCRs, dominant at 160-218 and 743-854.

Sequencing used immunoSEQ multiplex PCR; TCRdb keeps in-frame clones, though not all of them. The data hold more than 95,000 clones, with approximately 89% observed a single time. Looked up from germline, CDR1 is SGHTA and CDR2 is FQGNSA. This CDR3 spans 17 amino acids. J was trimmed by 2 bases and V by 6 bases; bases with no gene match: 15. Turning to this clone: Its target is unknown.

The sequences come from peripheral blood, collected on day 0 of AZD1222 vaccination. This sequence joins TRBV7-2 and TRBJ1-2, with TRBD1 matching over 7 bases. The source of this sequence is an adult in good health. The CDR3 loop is CASRTPDRRAQNYGYTF. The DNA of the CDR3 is TGTGCCAGCAGAACCCCGGACAGGAGGGCCCAAAACTATGGCTACACCTTC.